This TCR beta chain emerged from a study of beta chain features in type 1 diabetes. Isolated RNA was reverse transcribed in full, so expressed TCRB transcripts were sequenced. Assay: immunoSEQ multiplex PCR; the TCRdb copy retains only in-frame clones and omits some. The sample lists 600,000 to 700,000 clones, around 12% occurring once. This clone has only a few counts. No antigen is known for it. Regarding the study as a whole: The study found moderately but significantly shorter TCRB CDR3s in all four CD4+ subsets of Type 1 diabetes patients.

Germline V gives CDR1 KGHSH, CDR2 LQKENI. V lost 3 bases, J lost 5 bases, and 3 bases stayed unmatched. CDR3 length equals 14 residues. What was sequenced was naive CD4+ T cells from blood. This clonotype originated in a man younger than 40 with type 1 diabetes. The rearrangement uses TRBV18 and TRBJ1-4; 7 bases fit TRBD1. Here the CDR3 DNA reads TGTGCCAGCTCACCCGGGACAGACAATGAAAAACTGTTTTTT. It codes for CASSPGTDNEKLFF.